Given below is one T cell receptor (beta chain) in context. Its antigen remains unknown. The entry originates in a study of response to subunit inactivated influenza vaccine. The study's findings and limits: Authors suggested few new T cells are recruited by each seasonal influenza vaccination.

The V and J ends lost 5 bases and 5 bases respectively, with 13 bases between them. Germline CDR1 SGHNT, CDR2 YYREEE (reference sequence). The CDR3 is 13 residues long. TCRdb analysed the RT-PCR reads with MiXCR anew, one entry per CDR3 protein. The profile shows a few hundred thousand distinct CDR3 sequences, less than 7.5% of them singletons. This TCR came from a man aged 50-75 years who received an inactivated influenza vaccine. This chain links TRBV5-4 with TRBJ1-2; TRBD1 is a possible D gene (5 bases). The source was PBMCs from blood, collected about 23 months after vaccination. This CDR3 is CASSLDSGYGYTF. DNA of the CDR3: TGTGCCAGCAGTTTAGACAGCGGATATGGCTACACCTTC. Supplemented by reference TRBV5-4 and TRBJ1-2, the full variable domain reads ETGVTQSPTHLIKTRGQQVTLRCSSQSGHNTVSWYQQALGQGPQFIFQYYREEENGRGNFPPRFSGLQFPNYSSELNVNALELDDSALYLCASSLDSGYGYTFGSGTRLTVV.